This T cell receptor (beta chain) was obtained from a study of T cell clonality in common variable immunodeficiency (dated by TCRdb to the mid-2010s). Broad study findings and their caveats: CVID subjects shared fewer TCRbeta clones with each other than healthy controls did (p < 0.0001). Although equal DNA input was used, an average of approximately 82,000 unique sequences per sample was obtained for controls, compared with roughly 33,000 for CVID samples. Patient heterogeneity within the CVID cohort put limits on correlating repertoire features with clinical complications. The authors noted that sequencing repertoires of T cell subpopulations would be needed to clarify what caused the increased clonality in CVID. TCRbeta clonality was higher in CVID subjects than in healthy controls (t-test p = 0.018), and the increase was most characteristic of about a third of subjects. CVID TCRbeta sequences reportedly showed fewer deletions and N-nucleotide insertions and lacked highly modified clones with 13 or more V deletions.

Diagnosis of CVID followed standard criteria, namely serum IgG, IgA and/or IgM below the normal range together with specific antibody deficiency. There were 40 to 45 subjects in the CVID group (29 male and about 15 female), ranging in age from about 8 to 65 years, with a mean age of 40. Both CVID patients and healthy controls were predominantly of Caucasian heritage. Replacement immunoglobulin therapy had been administered to all CVID subjects for at least one year at the time of study participation. At blood collection, none of the CVID subjects was ill or on immunomodulatory or immunosuppressive medication. Heparinized peripheral whole blood samples of roughly 5 to 8 ml were obtained from each donor. Genomic DNA from adults with common variable immune deficiency (CVID) and from healthy adult controls was used to sequence TCRbeta CDR3 repertoires. Diluted blood was density-centrifuged over Hypaque 1077 or Ficoll-Paque to isolate peripheral blood mononuclear cells. Genomic DNA was obtained from unsorted mononuclear cells using either Qiagen column purification or a centrifugation-based method.

As concerns this clone: Its antigen is not yet known.

For sequencing, equivalent amounts of genomic DNA were input from CVID and control samples. For every sample, a 60 bp segment covering the rearranged TCRbeta CDR3 region was amplified and then sequenced. The immunoSEQ assay, a bias-corrected multiplex PCR with high-throughput sequencing, was employed for TCRbeta amplification. In the paper's pipeline: Each unique nucleotide sequence was treated as a clone and annotated with V, D and J genes, copy number and frequency. Sequences were labeled productive if in frame, and non-productive if out of frame or containing stop codons. As previously described, clonality was calculated on the basis of Shannon's entropy. Mean CDR3 Kyte-Doolittle hydropathy was derived from the predicted amino acid sequences of productive clones. Hierarchical clustering of scaled V gene usage was performed with the R hclust function using Manhattan distance and complete linkage. Clone sharing by CDR3 amino acid sequence was assessed by resampling 12 repertoires per group over 100 rounds. The repertoires were searched for 70 published EBV-specific and 200 to 300 published CMV-specific TCRbeta sequences. After two CVID samples that produced fewer than 10,000 sequences were dropped from the analysis, around 41 CVID repertoires remained. In TCRdb, the immuneACCESS table is reduced to in-frame sequences with V and J assigned. These tables do not hold every clone; where another copy was compared, an unresolved V gene accounts for under half, and the others remain unexplained. V and J calls and clone size are copied from that table; D and trimming were computed from the DNA. There are more than 30,000 clones in this sample, and none of them is a singleton. The ten largest clones represent 6.5% to 7.5% of the sample.

Sequencing used peripheral blood mononuclear cells. The receptor's source is a human donor with common variable immunodeficiency.

CDR3 DNA (partial): TGTGCCAGTAATAGCGGATCATGGTCAGATACG. This yields the protein CASNSGSWSDT. The whole CDR3 protein is CASNSGSWSDTQYF. The chain links TRBV7-2 with TRBJ2-3; the D segment could be TRBD2, given 6 matching bases. The read finishes 3 residues shy of the CDR3 end, and the germline J gene is used to complete it. Measured from the cysteine to the phenylalanine, the CDR3 is 14 residues long. Sequencing covers 33 bases of the CDR3, shown here with the frame starting at base 1. CDR1 and CDR2 are read off the germline V gene as SGHTA and FQGNSA. The V and J ends are trimmed by 9 bases and 4 bases, leaving 17 bases between them.